A selection of T cell receptor beta chains follows, all from one sample in a study of T-cell reconstitution after alpha-beta-depleted transplantation in children. Using its own MiXCR run on the PCR reads, TCRdb lists one record per CDR3 protein. The sample has approximately 800,000 distinct CDR3 sequences, 16% seen once. The sample here was PBMCs, mostly from graft donor cells, taken 360 days after TCRalphabeta/CD19-depleted stem cell transplant. The source is a male patient under 18 who had a stem cell transplant for acute lymphoblastic leukemia, so the T cells may come from the graft donor. CDR3s include the opening cysteine and the closing phenylalanine or tryptophan. A D gene is named only where the DNA matches it firmly. A row's size may be missing; if present it is once, few, many or a size class.

D: TRBD2; J: TRBJ2-7; size: .; V: TRBV7-9; DNA: TGTGCCAGCAGCTGGCGGACTAGCGGGGCCTACGAGCAGTACTTC; CDR3: CASSWRTSGAYEQYF
D: .; J: TRBJ2-3; size: .; V: TRBV5-6; DNA: TGTGCCAGCAGCTTGGATAAGGGCGTCGTTAGCACAGATACGCAGTATTTT; CDR3: CASSLDKGVVSTDTQYF
D: .; J: TRBJ2-3; size: .; V: TRBV10-3; DNA: TGTGCCATCAGTCCCCCGGGGACAGATACGCAGTATTTT; CDR3: CAISPPGTDTQYF
D: .; J: TRBJ2-3; size: many; V: TRBV13; DNA: TGTGCCAGCAGCTCAAACAGGGGGGGTGACACAGATACGCAGTATTTT; CDR3: CASSSNRGGDTDTQYF
D: .; J: TRBJ2-2; size: few; V: TRBV20-1; DNA: TGCAGTGCTAGAGTAGGTTACCAGAACACCGGGGAGCTGTTTTTT; CDR3: CSARVGYQNTGELFF
D: .; J: TRBJ2-7; size: .; V: TRBV29-1; DNA: TGCAGCGTTGAGGACGGGGCGGTCTACGAGCAGTACTTC; CDR3: CSVEDGAVYEQYF
D: .; J: TRBJ2-7; size: .; V: TRBV12-3/TRBV12-4; DNA: TGTACCTGCTGCCCCGATGGGACCTGGGTGACCCCGCGGTCCTACGAGCAGTACTTC; CDR3: CTCCPDGTWVTPRSYEQYF
D: .; J: TRBJ2-5; size: many; V: TRBV20-1; DNA: TGCATTCTTGGCGGCTCCCAAGAGACCCAGTACTTC; CDR3: CILGGSQETQYF
D: TRBD1; J: TRBJ2-1; size: many; V: TRBV24-1; DNA: TGTGCCACCGCCGGGACAGGGGACTACAATGAGCAGTTCTTC; CDR3: CATAGTGDYNEQFF
D: TRBD1; J: TRBJ1-1; size: few; V: TRBV20-1; DNA: TGCAGTGCTCGAAGGGACAGGGGGATGAACACTGAAGCTTTCTTT; CDR3: CSARRDRGMNTEAFF
D: .; J: TRBJ1-5; size: .; V: TRBV5-1; DNA: TGCGCCAGCACGCTTTGGGGGGCGCGCGTAAGGAATCAGCCCCAGCATTTT; CDR3: CASTLWGARVRNQPQHF
D: .; J: TRBJ2-1; size: few; V: TRBV21-1; DNA: TGTGCCAGCAGCAAGGTAGCGGGAGGGCCTGCCCCCTACAATGAGCAGTTCTTC; CDR3: CASSKVAGGPAPYNEQFF
D: .; J: TRBJ2-1; size: few; V: TRBV24-1; DNA: TGTGCCACCAGTGATGCCTCCACTGACCGACCAGACCAATACAATGAGCAGTTCTTC; CDR3: CATSDASTDRPDQYNEQFF
D: .; J: TRBJ2-1; size: .; V: TRBV21-1; DNA: TGTGCCAGCTACTTTCCGGACAGAAATGAGCAGTTCTTC; CDR3: CASYFPDRNEQFF
D: TRBD1; J: TRBJ2-7; size: few; V: TRBV11-2; DNA: TGTGCCAGCAGCCAGCGGGAAGGGACAGGGTCCTACGAGCAGTACTTC; CDR3: CASSQREGTGSYEQYF
D: TRBD2; J: TRBJ2-7; size: many; V: TRBV6-5; DNA: TGTGCCAGCAGTTACTCGATGAGAGCGGGAATCGAGCAGTACTTC; CDR3: CASSYSMRAGIEQYF
D: TRBD2; J: TRBJ2-1; size: few; V: TRBV20-1; DNA: TGCAGTGCTAGGCCTACTAGCGGTTACTACAATGAGCAGTTCTTC; CDR3: CSARPTSGYYNEQFF
D: .; J: TRBJ2-3; size: many; V: TRBV6-5; DNA: TGTGCCAGCAGTTACTCCCGGGCTATCACAGATACGCAGTATTTT; CDR3: CASSYSRAITDTQYF
D: TRBD1; J: TRBJ1-5; size: few; V: TRBV5-6; DNA: TGTGCCAGCAGTCGGGTGAATACAGGGGGCCGGGGGCCCCAGCATTTT; CDR3: CASSRVNTGGRGPQHF
D: TRBD1; J: TRBJ2-7; size: .; V: TRBV12-5; DNA: TGTGCTAGTGGCGACGGGACAGGGGGGTACGAGCAGTACTTC; CDR3: CASGDGTGGYEQYF
D: TRBD2; J: TRBJ2-7; size: .; V: TRBV7-6; DNA: TGTGCCAGCAGCTTAGAGGTATTCGGGCTAGCGGGATCCTACGAGCAGTACTTC; CDR3: CASSLEVFGLAGSYEQYF
D: TRBD2; J: TRBJ2-1; size: .; V: TRBV29-1; DNA: TGCAGCAATTCGACTAGCGGGCTTTACAATGAGCAGTTCTTC; CDR3: CSNSTSGLYNEQFF
D: TRBD1; J: TRBJ2-5; size: .; V: TRBV7-9; DNA: TGTGCCAGCAGCTTAGCCCGACAGGGAACCTCAGTAGAGACCCAGTACTTC; CDR3: CASSLARQGTSVETQYF
D: TRBD1; J: TRBJ2-1; size: few; V: TRBV7-2; DNA: TGTGCCAGCAGCTCTCGGACAGGGAGGAATGAGCAGTTCTTC; CDR3: CASSSRTGRNEQFF
D: .; J: TRBJ2-2; size: many; V: TRBV5-5; DNA: TGTGCCAGCAGCTTCGTGACAGTGCTCACCGGGGAGCTGTTTTTT; CDR3: CASSFVTVLTGELFF
D: TRBD2; J: TRBJ2-7; size: few; V: TRBV20-1; DNA: TGCAGTGCTTCCGGGACTAGCGGAAACTCCTACGAGCAGTACTTC; CDR3: CSASGTSGNSYEQYF
D: .; J: TRBJ1-2; size: many; V: TRBV29-1; DNA: TGCAGCGTTTTGGAGGGGAACTATGGCTACACCTTC; CDR3: CSVLEGNYGYTF
D: TRBD2; J: TRBJ2-7; size: few; V: TRBV12-3/TRBV12-4; DNA: TGTGCCAGCAGTCCGGGACTAGCGGTGCCCTACGAGCAGTACTTC; CDR3: CASSPGLAVPYEQYF
D: .; J: TRBJ1-1; size: .; V: TRBV10-3; DNA: TGTGCCATCCAAAGCACGAACACTGAAGCTTTCTTT; CDR3: CAIQSTNTEAFF
D: .; J: TRBJ1-1; size: .; V: TRBV5-5; DNA: TGTGCCAGCAGCTTGGAGCAGGGGATCACTGAAGCTTTCTTT; CDR3: CASSLEQGITEAFF
D: .; J: TRBJ1-1; size: few; V: TRBV7-6; DNA: TGTGCCAGCAGCTTAGTACGGGGGTATGCTTTCTTT; CDR3: CASSLVRGYAFF
D: TRBD1; J: TRBJ1-6; size: .; V: TRBV12-3/TRBV12-4; DNA: TGTGCCAGCAGAACGGGACAGGGAGATAATTCACCCCTCCACTTT; CDR3: CASRTGQGDNSPLHF
D: TRBD2; J: TRBJ2-1; size: .; V: TRBV24-1; DNA: TGTGCCACCAGTGACCCGCCCGGGACTAGGGACTACAATGAGCAGTTCTTC; CDR3: CATSDPPGTRDYNEQFF
D: TRBD1; J: TRBJ2-6; size: .; V: TRBV27; DNA: TGTGCCAGCAGTCGGGACAGGGGAATCTCTGGGGCCAACGTCCTGACTTTC; CDR3: CASSRDRGISGANVLTF